One TCR beta chain is described in this entry. Its antigen is undetermined. The data are from a study of graft-versus-host responses after intestinal transplantation. Looking at the study overall: All recipients were given anti-thymocyte globulin induction, and tacrolimus and steroids were then administered for three to four years. Study-wide results and caveats: After transplant, early declines in HvG clones were associated with peak levels of circulating GvH clones. GvH clones detected in recipient marrow included some appearing first in ileum or blood.

The table came from immunoSEQ multiplex PCR; TCRdb's copy has only in-frame clones and leaves some out. The sample lists tens of thousands of clones, approximately 92% seen once, with 1.1% in the top ten. The CDR3 is made up of 14 amino acids. Unmatched junction bases numbered 5, after V lost 4 bases and J lost 3 bases. Germline loops: CDR1 SGHDT, CDR2 YYEEEE. The sequence derives from a human donor who was the organ donor for an intestinal transplant. Specimen: unstimulated CD8+ T cells sorted from spleen or lymph node cells, collected before transplant. This chain uses TRBV5-6 with TRBJ2-5, with 8 bases lining up with TRBD1. The CDR3 spells CASSIDRGEETQYF. The CDR3 DNA is TGTGCCAGCAGCATAGACAGGGGCGAAGAGACCCAGTACTTC.